The sequence of this TCR beta chain was determined in a study of blood T cells in healthy people across ages (dated by TCRdb to the mid-2010s). Background on the whole study: In model experiments, template switching captured roughly one uniquely barcoded TCR beta cDNA molecule for every two T cells. The study measured age-related changes in TCR beta repertoire diversity using deep sequencing normalized with unique cDNA molecular identifiers. The donors were split into four age groups: young (average about 16 years), middle-aged (roughly 39), aged (over 55) and long-lived (82). To avoid experimental bias, donors of different ages were randomly spread across the sequencing lanes. Two additional independent replicas of 1 million unique cDNA reads from the same blood draw were analyzed for two donors (one aged 18 to 30 and one aged 80 or older). What the study reported, not specific to this receptor: Because the CMV infection status of the donors was unknown, age-related changes in expanded clonotypes may potentially have been confounded. There was a strong correlation between observed TCR beta diversity and the percentage of naive T cells measured by flow cytometry. Because profiling used bulk unsorted PBMCs, naive and antigen-experienced compartments could not be compared conclusively. Compared with the aged group, more naive CD4+ T cells, fewer expanded clones and increased TCR diversity were shown by the long-lived group, suggesting age selection. As age increased, observed TCR beta diversity per million T cells dropped in a roughly linear way, and a significant reduction was already evident by age about 40. Estimates of total diversity based on one million sequenced T cells were considered lower bounds and underestimates.

The library was made by 5' RACE. TCRdb names Illumina HiSeq 2500 as the instrument used. A second roughly 6 to 11 cycle PCR used a sample-barcoded 5' primer and a J-beta primer mix. Each TCR beta cDNA molecule received a unique molecular identifier from a template-switch 5' adaptor carrying 12 random nucleotides. At least 3 million CDR3-containing paired-end reads were obtained from each sample. All of the RNA was converted into first-strand cDNA using the Mint cDNA synthesis kit, with a TRBC-specific oligonucleotide serving as the primer. Following uracil-DNA glycosylase treatment, all cDNA underwent a first 18-cycle PCR with the universal primers M1SS and BC2_uni_R. As for the authors' bioinformatics: For normalization, 1 million high-quality reads were randomly selected from each sample, with every read carrying a distinct molecular identifier. Reads sharing molecular identifiers were discarded rather than binned into consensus sequences. MiTCR, with a Q25 quality threshold and the strictest error-elimination algorithm, was used for CDR3 identification, clonotype clustering and error correction. Lower-bound total TCR beta diversity was estimated with a nonparametric unseen species model using Euler transformation. TCRdb handled the public reads itself, with Q25 trimming in fastp and clone calling in MiXCR, and kept productive beta chains. Identical CDR3 proteins give one entry, which carries the most common genes and DNA. The authors' filters were not applied to this entry. The sample table contains hundreds of thousands of distinct CDR3 sequences; only one count was recorded for around 48% of them. Of the sample, roughly 24% is held by the ten largest clones.

The approximately 39 donors, aged roughly 6 to 100 years, were systemically healthy Caucasian individuals from Russia. Roughly 10 milliliters of peripheral blood were drawn from each donor into EDTA-treated Vacutainer tubes. Ficoll-Paque density-gradient centrifugation was used to isolate PBMCs, with at least 7 million per sample. Trizol reagent was used to extract total RNA from the PBMCs, yielding at least 6 micrograms per sample. For every donor, an aliquot of PBMCs went through flow cytometry to measure the percentages of naive CD45RAhigh/CD27high T cells. V and J are trimmed by 0 bases and 3 bases, and the gene matches miss 5 bases of the junction. Taken from cysteine to phenylalanine, the CDR3 has 16 residues. Just CDR3 DNA is preserved here, 48 bases in frame from base 1. CDR1 and CDR2, per the germline V gene, are SGHRS and YFSETQ. Points on this clonotype: Its binding antigen is unknown. No base-level quality is on record; no much larger clone is a single base apart.

Source material: blood. The sequence joins TRBV5-1 to TRBJ1-5, with 8 central nucleotides matching TRBD1. The TCR sequence derives from an elderly man in good health. At the DNA level, the sequence is TGCGCCAGCAGCTTGGGGGGACAGGCGAACAATCAGCCCCAGCATTTT. Protein translation: CASSLGGQANNQPQHF.